The entry that follows covers one TCR beta chain sequence. The sample originates from a study of blood T cell repertoires in COVID-19. This CDR3 has 13 residues. The germline V gene has CDR1 MNHEY and CDR2 SVGEGT. V shed 4 bases and J shed 6 bases, with 10 bases lying between them. Here immunoSEQ multiplex PCR was the method, and the copy in TCRdb shows in-frame clones only, minus some. The repertoire holds 65,000 to 70,000 clones, with over 75% as singletons. J is TRBJ1-5 and V is TRBV6-2 or TRBV6-3; D remains unclear. Source material: peripheral blood. This TCR was recovered from a man older than 75 with acute or convalescent COVID-19. The CDR3 DNA reads as TGTGCCAGCAGTTTGACACACCTTCAGCCCCAGCATTTT. It translates to CASSLTHLQPQHF.